These 14 T cell receptor beta chains were all obtained from the same sample, sequenced in a study of blood T cell repertoires in COVID-19. Method: immunoSEQ multiplex PCR; TCRdb's copy keeps in-frame clones and lacks some. Of some 110,000 clones listed, 75% to 95% are singletons. The sample comprised peripheral blood. The receptors derive from a human donor with active COVID-19. The donor label of this sample is uncertain.

Only a few counts were recorded for this clone. The CDR3 DNA reads TGCGCCAGCAGCCAGGGAGACAGGACCTACGAGCAGTACTTC. Its translation is CASSQGDRTYEQYF. The chain recombines TRBV4-1 with TRBJ2-7; maybe TRBD1 (6 bases). Germline CDR1 and CDR2: MGHRA and YSYEKL. V lost 3 bases, J lost 2 bases, and 11 bases lay in between. The CDR3 loop spans 14 amino acids.

This sequence joins TRBV5-5 and TRBJ1-2; D may be TRBD1 (6 bases). Germline V CDR1 and CDR2: SGHKS, YYEKEE (reference sequence). The CDR3 runs 16 residues. V lost 4 bases, J lost 4 bases, and 20 bases lay in between. This CDR3 is CASSLIRTALSYGYTF. As DNA, the CDR3 is TGTGCCAGCAGCCTTATTAGGACAGCCCTTAGCTATGGCTACACCTTC. The complete variable domain, with remaining parts taken from reference TRBV5-5 and TRBJ1-2, reads DAGVTQSPTHLIKTRGQQVTLRCSPISGHKSVSWYQQVLGQGPQFIFQYYEKEERGRGNFPDRFSARQFPNYSSELNVNALLLGDSALYLCASSLIRTALSYGYTFGSGTRLTVV.

This clone appeared a single time. J is TRBJ1-1 and V is TRBV11-2; perhaps TRBD1 as D (6 bases). This CDR3 has 15 amino acids. Trimming removed 3 bases at V and 1 base at J, with 12 bases between. Germline loops: CDR1 SGHAT, CDR2 FQNNGV. The CDR3 protein is CASSFGQTRNTEAFF. The CDR3 DNA sequence: TGTGCCAGCAGCTTCGGACAGACCAGGAACACTGAAGCTTTCTTT.

The rearrangement uses TRBV5-1 and TRBJ1-2; 8 bases agree with TRBD1. Germline CDR1 reads SGHRS; CDR2 reads YFSETQ. V shed 7 bases, J shed 7 bases, and the junction held 9 bases outside the gene matches. CDR3 length equals 13 residues. The chain's CDR3 is CASSGTGTGGYTF. In DNA form, the CDR3 reads TGCGCCAGCTCCGGGACAGGCACCGGTGGCTACACCTTC.

The chain combines TRBV7-2 with TRBJ2-1, with a weak D call TRBD1 (6 bases). Trimming took off 2 bases at V and 6 bases at J, with 17 bases between the two ends. The CDR3 is made up of 16 amino acids. Germline CDR1 reads SGHTA; CDR2 reads FQGNSA. The CDR3 sequence is CASSLTEGVKGNEQFF. The CDR3 bases are TGTGCCAGCAGCTTAACCGAGGGGGTGAAGGGCAATGAGCAGTTCTTC.

The chain's CDR3 is CASSPGHSQIKETQYF. The DNA for the CDR3 is TGTGCCAGCTCACCGGGACACTCACAGATTAAAGAGACCCAGTACTTC. The rearrangement joins TRBV18 to TRBJ2-5; D is perhaps TRBD1 (6 bases). The length of the CDR3 is 16 residues. Germline V gene lookup returns CDR1 KGHSH and CDR2 LQKENI. Trimming shortened V by 3 bases and J by 3 bases, and 17 bases separated the two germline ends. The full variable domain, with the rest looked up from reference TRBV18 and TRBJ2-5, is NAGVMQNPRHLVRRRGQEARLRCSPMKGHSHVYWYRQLPEEGLKFMVYLQKENIIDESGMPKERFSAEFPKEGPSILRIQQVVRGDSAAYFCASSPGHSQIKETQYFGPGTRLLVL.

V and J are TRBV2 and TRBJ1-1; TRBD1 is a possible D gene (6 bases). This CDR3 is 16 amino acids long. V was shortened by 7 bases and J by 2 bases, with 20 bases between the two germline ends. In germline, CDR1 is SNHLY, CDR2 FYNNEI. CDR3 nucleotides: TGTGCCAGCAATAGACAGGCCGAATTCTTAAACACTGAAGCTTTCTTT. Translation gives CASNRQAEFLNTEAFF.

The chain combines TRBV11-2 with TRBJ1-2; perhaps TRBD1 as D (6 bases). The CDR3 has 16 residues. The V end lost 5 bases, the J end lost 4 bases, and 20 bases lay between the germline ends. CDR1 and CDR2 from the germline V gene are SGHAT and FQNNGV. CDR3 loop: CASSAVGALVGYGYTF. DNA for the CDR3: TGTGCCAGCAGCGCAGTGGGGGCACTGGTGGGCTATGGCTACACCTTC. Based on the CDR3 plus reference TRBV11-2 and TRBJ1-2, the full variable domain is EAGVAQSPRYKIIEKRQSVAFWCNPISGHATLYWYQQILGQGPKLLIQFQNNGVVDDSQLPKDRFSAERLKGVDSTLKIQPAKLEDSAVYLCASSAVGALVGYGYTFGSGTRLTVV.

The J gene is TRBJ2-1, the V gene TRBV19; the D gene is possibly TRBD1 (6 bases). CDR3 length: 13 amino acids. Looked up from germline, CDR1 is LNHDA and CDR2 is SQIVND (reference sequence). V was trimmed by 4 bases and J by 10 bases, leaving 14 bases between them. The CDR3 bases are TGTGCCAGTAGTAATCGCGACAGGCCAGAGCAGTTCTTC. Its translation: CASSNRDRPEQFF.

Concerning this clone itself: The same CDR3 also results from other DNA sequences found in this sample. The gene calls are TRBV28 and TRBJ1-2; TRBD1 is a possible D gene (6 bases). The CDR3 is 12 residues long. The V end was cut by 8 bases, the J end by 2 bases, with 9 bases between. Germline loops: CDR1 MDHEN, CDR2 SYDVKM. The CDR3 coding sequence is TGTGCCAGCCTACAGGGAAACTATGGCTACACCTTC. Its translation is CASLQGNYGYTF.

This chain uses TRBV11-2 with TRBJ1-2; 10 bases are a match to TRBD1. The CDR3 spans 14 residues. CDR1 and CDR2 from the germline V gene are SGHAT and FQNNGV. Trimming at V came to 5 bases and at J to 4 bases, leaving 4 bases not matched to a gene. The CDR3 nucleotides read TGTGCCAGCAGCGTAGGGGACAGGGGCTATGGCTACACCTTC. Encoded protein: CASSVGDRGYGYTF. Based on the CDR3 plus reference TRBV11-2 and TRBJ1-2, the full variable domain is EAGVAQSPRYKIIEKRQSVAFWCNPISGHATLYWYQQILGQGPKLLIQFQNNGVVDDSQLPKDRFSAERLKGVDSTLKIQPAKLEDSAVYLCASSVGDRGYGYTFGSGTRLTVV.

The chain joins TRBV5-1 to TRBJ2-7; weak D call: TRBD1 (6 bases). The CDR3 is 13 residues long. Per the germline V gene, CDR1 is SGHRS and CDR2 is YFSETQ. Deletions cut 5 bases from V and 3 bases from J, with 12 bases between. DNA of the CDR3: TGCGCCAGCAGGGCGGTACAGGGCTACGAGCAGTACTTC. It encodes CASRAVQGYEQYF.

The chain employs TRBV5-8 and TRBJ1-2, with 11 nucleotides matching TRBD1. V lost 4 bases, J lost 7 bases, and 15 bases stayed unmatched. The CDR3 spans 17 residues. Germline loops: CDR1 SGHTS, CDR2 YDEGEE. The CDR3 region is CASSLWTGGAEIGGYTF. CDR3 nucleotides: TGTGCCAGCAGCCTATGGACAGGGGGCGCTGAAATAGGTGGCTACACCTTC.

The chain couples TRBV18 to TRBJ1-1; the match to TRBD1 covers 9 bases. Germline V gives CDR1 KGHSH, CDR2 LQKENI. With 0 bases clipped from V and 5 bases from J, the junction kept 10 bases outside the gene matches. The CDR3 is 17 residues long. The CDR3 region has the DNA TGTGCCAGCTCACCACCGCGGACAGGGGACTTTAGGACTGAAGCTTTCTTT. Amino acids: CASSPPRTGDFRTEAFF.